This entry lists 16 T cell receptor beta chains sequenced from one sample in a study of blood T cell repertoires in COVID-19. Assay used: immunoSEQ multiplex PCR; TCRdb lists only in-frame clones, some missing. The table shows some 250,000 clones, with around 88% occurring only once. Sequenced material: peripheral blood. These receptors were taken from a man aged 40-50 years with active or convalescent COVID-19.

This clone was recorded only once. This chain joins TRBV6-5 and TRBJ1-3; 10 bases are shared with TRBD1. The CDR3 totals 15 residues. The V and J ends lost 7 bases and 1 base, in that order; junction bases with no gene match: 4. Looked up from germline, CDR1 is MNHEY and CDR2 is SVGAGI. CDR3 DNA: TGTGCCAGCACCAGGGACAGGGGATCTGGAAACACCATATATTTT. Amino acid sequence: CASTRDRGSGNTIYF.

This chain joins TRBV4-1 and TRBJ2-2; 9 bases line up with TRBD1. The CDR3 consists of 18 residues. The V gene end was trimmed by 4 bases and the J gene end by 5 bases; junction bases not matched to a gene: 14. Germline V lookup: CDR1 MGHRA, CDR2 YSYEKL. The CDR3 protein is CASSPLRFTGGSTGELFF. CDR3 DNA sequence: TGCGCCAGCAGCCCCCTGAGGTTCACAGGGGGCAGTACCGGGGAGCTGTTTTTT.

The chain carries TRBV3-1 (or the pseudogene TRBV3-2) and TRBJ2-3; 9 nucleotides match TRBD2. Germline CDR1 LGHDT, CDR2 YNNKEL (reference sequence). The CDR3 extends over 16 amino acids. The V segment lost 1 base and the J segment 4 bases; nucleotides outside the gene matches: 6. For the CDR3, the DNA is TGTGCCAGCAGCCAAGGTAATAGCGGGGGATCAGATACGCAGTATTTT. Amino acids: CASSQGNSGGSDTQYF.

This rearrangement joins TRBV27 to TRBJ2-1, with a tentative D call TRBD1 (6 bases). Per the germline V gene, CDR1 is MNHEY and CDR2 is SMNVEV (reference sequence). This CDR3 has 14 residues. The V and J ends lost 3 bases and 9 bases respectively, with 15 bases between them. CDR3 residues: CASSFLGAFSEQFF. Written as DNA, the CDR3 is TGTGCCAGCAGTTTCTTGGGGGCATTCAGTGAGCAGTTCTTC.

This clone was detected only once. The chain recombines TRBV7-2 with TRBJ2-5; D is unresolved. V was shortened by 5 bases and J by 0 bases, with 4 bases between the two germline ends. The germline V gene has CDR1 SGHTA and CDR2 FQGNSA. The CDR3 loop spans 12 amino acids. The CDR3 bases are TGTGCCAGCAGCCCCTACCAAGAGACCCAGTACTTC. Protein product: CASSPYQETQYF.

The V call is TRBV5-1, the J call TRBJ1-6, with 7 bases aligning to TRBD1. V dropped 0 bases and J dropped 7; count of bases not matched to a gene: 7. Germline-derived CDR1 and CDR2 are SGHRS and YFSETQ. This CDR3 has 16 amino acids. Here the CDR3 reads CASSLDTGVRNSPLHF. CDR3 in DNA: TGCGCCAGCAGCTTGGACACAGGGGTAAGGAATTCACCCCTCCACTTT. The full variable domain, completed using reference TRBV5-1 and TRBJ1-6, is KAGVTQTPRYLIKTRGQQVTLSCSPISGHRSVSWYQQTPGQGLQFLFEYFSETQRNKGNFPGRFSGRQFSNSRSEMNVSTLELGDSALYLCASSLDTGVRNSPLHFGNGTRLTVT.

The gene calls are TRBV15 and TRBJ2-1; TRBD1 aligns across 10 bases. The CDR3 spans 22 residues. Losses at the gene ends were 0 bases for V and 6 bases for J; bases not matched to a gene: 23. Germline V gene lookup returns CDR1 LNHNV and CDR2 YYDKDF (reference sequence). For the CDR3, the DNA is TGTGCCACCAGCAGAGATTGGGCCCGGGACAGGGGATTTCTTCGTATGTTCAATGAGCAGTTCTTC. This sequence encodes CATSRDWARDRGFLRMFNEQFF.

This clone was counted between two and nine times. The chain has TRBV7-9 and TRBJ2-5, with 8 bases identical to TRBD1. J gave up 1 base and V 5 bases, and 6 bases lay outside the gene matches. Germline V lookup: CDR1 SEHNR, CDR2 FQNEAQ (reference sequence). This CDR3 is 15 amino acids long. The CDR3 DNA reads TGTGCCAGCAGCACTGACAGGGGAGCCCAAGAGACCCAGTACTTC. Its protein product is CASSTDRGAQETQYF.

The chain links TRBV5-6 to TRBJ1-1, with 7 bases fitting TRBD1. The CDR3 runs to 16 residues. Per germline, CDR1 SGHDT and CDR2 YYEEEE. V lost 3 bases, J lost 0 bases, and 8 bases stayed unmatched. CDR3 sequence reads: CASSYRDRLVNTEAFF. In DNA, the CDR3 is TGTGCCAGCAGCTACCGGGACAGACTTGTGAACACTGAAGCTTTCTTT.

The chain joins TRBV5-1 to TRBJ1-6; D is undetermined. Germline CDR1 reads SGHRS; CDR2 reads YFSETQ. The CDR3 is 18 amino acids. V shed 0 bases and J shed 8 bases, with 21 bases lying between them. This CDR3 is CASSLEWGAKALDSPLHF. CDR3 DNA sequence: TGCGCCAGCAGCTTGGAGTGGGGAGCAAAAGCTTTAGATTCACCCCTCCACTTT.

The rearrangement joins TRBV29-1 to TRBJ2-6; D perhaps matches TRBD2 (7 bases). V lost 1 base, J lost 5 bases, and 15 bases lay in between. The CDR3 is 16 residues long. The germline CDR1 and CDR2 sequences are SQVTM and ANQGSEA. CDR3 region: CSVEVRGQWRANVLTF. For the CDR3, the DNA is TGCAGCGTTGAAGTGCGGGGGCAATGGAGGGCCAACGTCCTGACTTTC.

This clone was seen a single time. This rearrangement joins TRBV3-1 (or the pseudogene TRBV3-2) to TRBJ1-1, with D possibly TRBD1 on 6 matching bases. The V gene's germline CDR1 is LGHDT and CDR2 YNNKEL (reference sequence). Between the trimmed V and J ends, which lost 4 bases and 11 bases, there was a span of 23 bases. This CDR3 region has 15 residues. The CDR3 sequence: CASSLQTKRGRGAFF. For the CDR3, the DNA is TGTGCCAGCAGCCTTCAGACTAAGAGGGGCAGGGGCGCTTTCTTT.

DNA of the CDR3: TGTGCCTGGAGCGGGTATCGGTTCGAAGCTTTCTTT. Translation: CAWSGYRFEAFF. This chain links TRBV30 with TRBJ1-1; D gene uncertain. The CDR3 has 12 residues. Between the trimmed V and J ends, which lost 3 bases and 8 bases, there was a span of 13 bases. Germline assignment: CDR1 GTSNPN and CDR2 SVGIG (reference sequence).

The V call is TRBV27, the J call TRBJ2-5; TRBD2 aligns across 10 bases. CDR1 MNHEY and CDR2 SMNVEV come from the germline V gene (reference sequence). Unmatched junction bases numbered 10, after V lost 2 bases and J lost 4 bases. The CDR3 has 17 residues. The CDR3 DNA is TGTGCCAGCAGTTTACGCCCACTAGCGGGGAGAGGAGAGACCCAGTACTTC. Its protein is CASSLRPLAGRGETQYF.

The table lists this clone with a count of one. J is TRBJ2-7 and V is TRBV29-1; 9 bases map to TRBD1. The CDR3 consists of 14 residues. V dropped 7 bases and J dropped 7; count of bases not matched to a gene: 14. Germline V lookup: CDR1 SQVTM, CDR2 ANQGSEA. CDR3 nucleotides: TGCAGCGCCTCGGGACAGGGTAATTCGGGGGAGCAGTACTTC. Its translation is CSASGQGNSGEQYF.

This sequence joins TRBV2 and TRBJ2-7, with D possibly being TRBD1 (6 bases). V lost 1 base and J 4 bases, leaving 17 bases between the germline ends. This CDR3 comprises 16 residues. Germline CDR1 and CDR2: SNHLY and FYNNEI. Here the CDR3 reads CASSEEGQGIPYEQYF. The CDR3 DNA sequence: TGTGCCAGCAGTGAAGAGGGGCAGGGGATCCCTTACGAGCAGTACTTC. Complete variable domain (other parts from reference TRBV2 and TRBJ2-7): EPEVTQTPSHQVTQMGQEVILRCVPISNHLYFYWYRQILGQKVEFLVSFYNNEISEKSEIFDDQFSVERPDGSNFTLKIRSTKLEDSAMYFCASSEEGQGIPYEQYFGPGTRLTVT.